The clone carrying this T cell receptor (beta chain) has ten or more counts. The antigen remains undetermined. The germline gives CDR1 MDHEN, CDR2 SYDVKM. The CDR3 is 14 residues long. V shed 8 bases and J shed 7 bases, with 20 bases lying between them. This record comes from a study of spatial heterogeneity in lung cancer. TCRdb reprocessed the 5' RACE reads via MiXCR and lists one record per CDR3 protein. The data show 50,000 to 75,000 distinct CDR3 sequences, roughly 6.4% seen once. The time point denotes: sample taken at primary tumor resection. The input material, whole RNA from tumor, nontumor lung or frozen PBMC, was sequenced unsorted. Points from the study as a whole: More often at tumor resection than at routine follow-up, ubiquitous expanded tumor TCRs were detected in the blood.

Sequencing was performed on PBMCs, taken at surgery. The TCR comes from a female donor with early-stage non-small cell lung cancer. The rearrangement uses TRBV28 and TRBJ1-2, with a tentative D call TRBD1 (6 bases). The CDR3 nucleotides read TGTGCCAGCTTCGCTAGTCGGGGGCCGGGTGGCTACACCTTC. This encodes CASFASRGPGGYTF.